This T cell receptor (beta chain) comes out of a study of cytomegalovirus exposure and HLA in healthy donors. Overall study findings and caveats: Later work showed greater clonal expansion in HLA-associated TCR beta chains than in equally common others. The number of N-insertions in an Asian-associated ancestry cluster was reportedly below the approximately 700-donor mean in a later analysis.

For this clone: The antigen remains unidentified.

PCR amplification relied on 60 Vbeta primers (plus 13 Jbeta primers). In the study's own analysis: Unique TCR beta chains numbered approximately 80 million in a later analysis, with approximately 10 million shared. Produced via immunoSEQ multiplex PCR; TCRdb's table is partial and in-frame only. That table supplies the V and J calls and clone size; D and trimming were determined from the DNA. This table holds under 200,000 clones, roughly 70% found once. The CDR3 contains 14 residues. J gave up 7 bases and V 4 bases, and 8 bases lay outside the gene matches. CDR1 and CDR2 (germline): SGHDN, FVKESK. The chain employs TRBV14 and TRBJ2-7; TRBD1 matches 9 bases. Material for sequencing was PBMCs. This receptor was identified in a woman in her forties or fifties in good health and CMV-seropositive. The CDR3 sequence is CASSPGQGFLEQYF. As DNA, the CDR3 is TGTGCCAGCAGCCCGGGACAGGGATTTTTGGAGCAGTACTTC.